This T cell receptor beta chain is drawn from a study of blood T cell repertoires in COVID-19. Original processing methods: Amplification from reference gene primers served as the basis for estimated nucleated cell counts. Assay used: immunoSEQ multiplex PCR; TCRdb lists only in-frame clones, some missing. The V and J calls and clone size are taken from that table; D and trimming were inferred from the DNA. The table records about 120,000 clones, 80% to 90% of them present only once. CDR1 is LGHDT, CDR2 YNNKEL, per germline (reference sequence). V lost 1 base, J lost 6 bases, and 9 bases lay in between. The CDR3 length is 13 residues. This clone was observed once.

The receptor comes from a man aged 70-80 years with active or convalescent COVID-19. The J gene is TRBJ1-2, the V gene TRBV3-1 (or the pseudogene TRBV3-2); weak D call: TRBD1 (5 bases). Material: peripheral blood. The CDR3 region is CASSQVEGDGYTF. The DNA for the CDR3 is TGTGCCAGCAGCCAAGTGGAAGGGGATGGCTACACCTTC.